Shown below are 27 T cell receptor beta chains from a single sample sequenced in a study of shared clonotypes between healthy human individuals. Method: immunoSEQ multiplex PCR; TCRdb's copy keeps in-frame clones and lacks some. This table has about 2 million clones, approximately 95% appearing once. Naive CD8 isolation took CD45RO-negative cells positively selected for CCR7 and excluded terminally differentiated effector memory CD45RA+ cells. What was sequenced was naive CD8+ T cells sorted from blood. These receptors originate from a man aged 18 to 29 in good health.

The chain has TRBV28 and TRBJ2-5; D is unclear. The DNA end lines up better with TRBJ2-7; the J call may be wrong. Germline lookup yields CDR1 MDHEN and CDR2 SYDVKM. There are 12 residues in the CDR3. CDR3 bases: TGTGCCAGCAGGAACGTCCTGGGCGAGCAGTACTTC. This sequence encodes CASRNVLGEQYF.

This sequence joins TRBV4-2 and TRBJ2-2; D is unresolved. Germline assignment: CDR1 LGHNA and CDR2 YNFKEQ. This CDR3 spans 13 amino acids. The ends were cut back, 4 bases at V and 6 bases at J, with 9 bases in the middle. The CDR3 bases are TGTGCCAGCAGCCCTCTTGAGCCCGGGGAGCTGTTTTTT. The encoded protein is CASSPLEPGELFF.

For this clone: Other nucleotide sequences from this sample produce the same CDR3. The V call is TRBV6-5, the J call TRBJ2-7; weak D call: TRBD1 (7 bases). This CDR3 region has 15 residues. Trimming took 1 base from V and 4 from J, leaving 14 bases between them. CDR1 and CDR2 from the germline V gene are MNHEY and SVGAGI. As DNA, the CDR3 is TGTGCCAGCAGTTACTTAGGATCAGGGGGGTACGAGCAGTACTTC. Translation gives CASSYLGSGGYEQYF.

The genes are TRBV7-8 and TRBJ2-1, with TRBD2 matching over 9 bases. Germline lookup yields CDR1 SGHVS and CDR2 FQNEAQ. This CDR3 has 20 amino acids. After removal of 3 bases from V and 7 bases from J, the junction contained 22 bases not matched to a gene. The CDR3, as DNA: TGTGCCAGCAGCTTGTATCGGGGGCGCTTGGCGGGAGGGCCTAGGAATGAGCAGTTCTTC. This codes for CASSLYRGRLAGGPRNEQFF.

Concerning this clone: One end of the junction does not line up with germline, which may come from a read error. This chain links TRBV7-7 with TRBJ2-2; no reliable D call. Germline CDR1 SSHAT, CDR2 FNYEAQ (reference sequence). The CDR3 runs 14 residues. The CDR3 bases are TGTGCTAGCAGCTTTAATCTGAACACCGGGGAGCTGTTTTTT. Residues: CASSFNLNTGELFF.

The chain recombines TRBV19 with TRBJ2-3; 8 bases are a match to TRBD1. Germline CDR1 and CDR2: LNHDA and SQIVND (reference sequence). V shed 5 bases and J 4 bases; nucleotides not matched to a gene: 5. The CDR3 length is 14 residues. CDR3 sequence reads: CASSQGALADTQYF. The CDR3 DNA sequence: TGTGCCAGTAGTCAGGGGGCACTGGCAGATACGCAGTATTTT.

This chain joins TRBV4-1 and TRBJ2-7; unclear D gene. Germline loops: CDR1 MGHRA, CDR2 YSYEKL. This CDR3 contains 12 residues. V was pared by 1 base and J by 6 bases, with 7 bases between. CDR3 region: CASSQGSTEQYF. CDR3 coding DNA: TGCGCCAGCAGCCAAGGCTCCACCGAGCAGTACTTC.

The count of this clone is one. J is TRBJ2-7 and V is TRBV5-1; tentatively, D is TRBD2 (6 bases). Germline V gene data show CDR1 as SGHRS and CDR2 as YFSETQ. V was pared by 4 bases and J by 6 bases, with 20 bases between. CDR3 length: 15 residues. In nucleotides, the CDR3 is TGCGCCAGCAGCCCGGAGGGCGGGCCCAGGAGCGAGCAGTACTTC. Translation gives CASSPEGGPRSEQYF.

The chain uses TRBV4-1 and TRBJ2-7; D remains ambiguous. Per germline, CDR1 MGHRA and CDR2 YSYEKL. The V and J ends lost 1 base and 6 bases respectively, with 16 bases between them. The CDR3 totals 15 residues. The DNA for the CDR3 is TGCGCCAGCAGCCAAGGGGCCTCCTCCGGTGGCGAGCAGTACTTC. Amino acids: CASSQGASSGGEQYF.

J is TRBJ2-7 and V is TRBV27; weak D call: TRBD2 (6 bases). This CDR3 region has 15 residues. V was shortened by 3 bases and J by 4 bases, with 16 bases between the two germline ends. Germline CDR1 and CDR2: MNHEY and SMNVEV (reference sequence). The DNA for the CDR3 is TGTGCCAGCAGTTTCGCGGCGGGGAGCGTGTACGAGCAGTACTTC. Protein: CASSFAAGSVYEQYF.

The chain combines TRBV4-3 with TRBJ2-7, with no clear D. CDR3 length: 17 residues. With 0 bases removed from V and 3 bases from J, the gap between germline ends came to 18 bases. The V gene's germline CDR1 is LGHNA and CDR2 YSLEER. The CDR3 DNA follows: TGCGCCAGCAGCCAAGATCTTGCGGAGTTTGAAGGCTACGAGCAGTACTTC. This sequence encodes CASSQDLAEFEGYEQYF.

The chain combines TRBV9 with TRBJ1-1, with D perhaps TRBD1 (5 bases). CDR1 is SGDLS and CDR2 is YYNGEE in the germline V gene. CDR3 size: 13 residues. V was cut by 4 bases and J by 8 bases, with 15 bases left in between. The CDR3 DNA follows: TGTGCCAGCAGCCGAGGGGCCGTATCGGAAGCTTTCTTT. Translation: CASSRGAVSEAFF.

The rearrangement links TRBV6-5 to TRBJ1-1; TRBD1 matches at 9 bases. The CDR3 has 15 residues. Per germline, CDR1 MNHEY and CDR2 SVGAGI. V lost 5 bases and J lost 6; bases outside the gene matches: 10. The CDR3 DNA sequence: TGTGCCAGCAGTACCGAAGGGACAGGGATCTCTGAAGCTTTCTTT. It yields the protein CASSTEGTGISEAFF.

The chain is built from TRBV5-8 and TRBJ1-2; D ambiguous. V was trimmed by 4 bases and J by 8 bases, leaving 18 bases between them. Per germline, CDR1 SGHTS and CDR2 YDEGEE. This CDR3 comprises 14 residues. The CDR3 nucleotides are TGTGCCAGCAGCGCTGGGGAGGAGGTCGGGGGCTACACCTTC. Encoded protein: CASSAGEEVGGYTF. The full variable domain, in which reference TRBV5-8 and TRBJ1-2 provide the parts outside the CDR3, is EAGVTQSPTHLIKTRGQQATLRCSPISGHTSVYWYQQALGLGLQFLLWYDEGEERNRGNFPPRFSGRQFPNYSSELNVNALELEDSALYLCASSAGEEVGGYTFGSGTRLTVV.

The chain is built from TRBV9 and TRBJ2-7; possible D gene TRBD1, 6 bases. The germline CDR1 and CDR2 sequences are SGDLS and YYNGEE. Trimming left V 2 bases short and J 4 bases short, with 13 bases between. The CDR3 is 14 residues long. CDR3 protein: CASSVAGAVYEQYF. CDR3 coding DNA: TGTGCCAGCAGCGTGGCAGGGGCTGTATACGAGCAGTACTTC.

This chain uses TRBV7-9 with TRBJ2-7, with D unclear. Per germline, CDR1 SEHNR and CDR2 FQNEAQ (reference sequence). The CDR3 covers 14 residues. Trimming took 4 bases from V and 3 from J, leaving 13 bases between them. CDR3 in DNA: TGTGCCAGCAGCTCCTCCCCCTCTAGCTACGAGCAGTACTTC. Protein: CASSSSPSSYEQYF.

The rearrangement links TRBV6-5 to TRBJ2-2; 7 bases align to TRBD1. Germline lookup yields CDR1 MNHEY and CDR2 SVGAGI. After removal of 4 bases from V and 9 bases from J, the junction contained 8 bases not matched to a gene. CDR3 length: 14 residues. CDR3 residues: CASSFSGQMRELFF. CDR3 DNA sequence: TGTGCCAGCAGTTTTTCGGGACAGATGAGGGAGCTGTTTTTT.

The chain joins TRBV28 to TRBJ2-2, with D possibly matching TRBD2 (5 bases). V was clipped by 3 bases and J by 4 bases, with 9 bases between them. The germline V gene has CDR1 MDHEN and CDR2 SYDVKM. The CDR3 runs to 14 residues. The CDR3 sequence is CASSFPEGTGELFF. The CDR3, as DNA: TGTGCCAGCAGTTTTCCTGAGGGCACCGGGGAGCTGTTTTTT.

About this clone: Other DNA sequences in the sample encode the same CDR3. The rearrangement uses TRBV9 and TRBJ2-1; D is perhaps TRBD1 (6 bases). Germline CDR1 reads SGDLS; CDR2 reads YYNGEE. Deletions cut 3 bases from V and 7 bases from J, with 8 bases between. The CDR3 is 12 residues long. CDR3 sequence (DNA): TGTGCCAGCAGCGCAACAGGGAATGAGCAGTTCTTC. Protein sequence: CASSATGNEQFF.

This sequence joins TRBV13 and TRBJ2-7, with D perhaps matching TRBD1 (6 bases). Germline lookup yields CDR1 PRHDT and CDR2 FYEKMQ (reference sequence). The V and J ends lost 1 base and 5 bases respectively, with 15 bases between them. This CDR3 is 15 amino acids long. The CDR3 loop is CASSLDGAGDHEQYF. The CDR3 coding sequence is TGTGCCAGCAGCTTAGATGGGGCAGGGGACCACGAGCAGTACTTC.

The CDR3 DNA follows: TGTGCCAGCAGTTTAGGCCCCGGGTCAGGTATGACCGGGGAGCTGTTTTTT. It is translated as CASSLGPGSGMTGELFF. This chain joins TRBV27 and TRBJ2-2, with D unclear. The CDR3 runs to 17 residues. V was clipped by 2 bases and J by 5 bases, with 18 bases between them. Germline V gene lookup returns CDR1 MNHEY and CDR2 SMNVEV (reference sequence).

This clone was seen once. The CDR3: CASSFRALGETQYF. In DNA, the CDR3 is TGTGCCAGCAGCTTCCGGGCCCTCGGGGAGACCCAGTACTTC. V gene TRBV7-8 combines with J gene TRBJ2-5; D unclear. Per the germline V gene, CDR1 is SGHVS and CDR2 is FQNEAQ. CDR3 length: 14 amino acids. Trimming stripped 3 bases from V and 5 bases from J, with 13 bases between.

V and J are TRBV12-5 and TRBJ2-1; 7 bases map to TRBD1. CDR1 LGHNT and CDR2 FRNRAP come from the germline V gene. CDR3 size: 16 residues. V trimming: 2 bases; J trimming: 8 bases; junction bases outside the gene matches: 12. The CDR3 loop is CASGLPDREGEHEQFF. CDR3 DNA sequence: TGTGCTAGTGGTTTGCCCGACAGGGAAGGAGAACATGAGCAGTTCTTC.

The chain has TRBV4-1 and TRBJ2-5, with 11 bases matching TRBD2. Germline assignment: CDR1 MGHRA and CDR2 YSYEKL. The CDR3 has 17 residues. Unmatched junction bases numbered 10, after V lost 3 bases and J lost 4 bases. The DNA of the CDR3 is TGCGCCAGCAGCCAGACGTCATATGGACTAGCGGGAGAGACCCAGTACTTC. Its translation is CASSQTSYGLAGETQYF.

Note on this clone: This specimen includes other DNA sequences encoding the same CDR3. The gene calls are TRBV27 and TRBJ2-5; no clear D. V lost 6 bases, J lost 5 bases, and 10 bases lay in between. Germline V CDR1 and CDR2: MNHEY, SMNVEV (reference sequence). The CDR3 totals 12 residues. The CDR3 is CASSLLGETQYF. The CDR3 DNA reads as TGTGCCAGCAGCTTACTTGGCGAGACCCAGTACTTC.

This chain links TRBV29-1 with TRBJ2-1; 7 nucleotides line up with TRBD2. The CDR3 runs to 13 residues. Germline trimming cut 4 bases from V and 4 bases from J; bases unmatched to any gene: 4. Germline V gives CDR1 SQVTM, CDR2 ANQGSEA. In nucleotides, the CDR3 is TGCAGCGTTGGGAAAGCGGGGTACAATGAGCAGTTCTTC. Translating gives CSVGKAGYNEQFF.

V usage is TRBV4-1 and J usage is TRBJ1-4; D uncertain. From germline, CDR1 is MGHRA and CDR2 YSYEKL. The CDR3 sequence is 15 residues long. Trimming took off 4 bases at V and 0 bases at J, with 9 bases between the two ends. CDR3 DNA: TGCGCCAGCAGCCTTGGCAACCCAACTAATGAAAAACTGTTTTTT. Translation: CASSLGNPTNEKLFF.